This T cell receptor (beta chain) was profiled in a study of T cell repertoires in cytomegalovirus infection (dated by TCRdb to about 2019). In terms of the full investigation: Donor HLA type was relevant to the analysis, as public TCR beta signatures indicated carriage of CMV infection together with the matching HLA type. Overall results and qualifications from the work: In the ex vivo response, HLA-C-restricted CMV-specific TCR beta clonotypes were dominant, and in two of eight donors the single most frequent clonotype came from this HLA-C-restricted group. In both this cohort and an independent 352-donor cohort, the cumulative frequency of public TCR beta family members distinguished carriers of CMV infection plus the relevant HLA type.

The instrument given in TCRdb is Illumina HiSeq 1500. The raw public data were reprocessed by TCRdb itself: fastp quality trimming at Q25, MiXCR clonotype calling, in-frame beta chains only. Every distinct CDR3 protein forms one entry, paired with its most common genes and DNA. This sample comprises fewer than 400,000 distinct CDR3 sequences, 15% to 20% of them detected only once. 8.7% of the sample is taken by the ten largest. The CDR3 starts with the cysteine, ends with the phenylalanine, and has 15 residues. The read is trimmed to its CDR3 DNA, 45 bases read in frame from base 1. The germline ends are 14 bases apart after V is trimmed by 1 base and J by 7 bases. CDR1 LGHDT and CDR2 YNNKEL were looked up in the germline V gene (reference sequence). On this clonotype: Its specific antigen is unknown. The record has no base qualities; no much larger clone is one base away.

What was sequenced was PBMCs. The TCR was taken from a human donor in good health (CMV status not recorded). Some clones in this sample may be carry-over from other donors' samples. This sequence uses TRBV3-1 and TRBJ2-1; matching of 6 bases hints at TRBD2 as the D gene. The bases are TGTGCCAGCAGCCAAGGATACGGGGGTCAGAATGAGCAGTTCTTC. Its protein is CASSQGYGGQNEQFF.